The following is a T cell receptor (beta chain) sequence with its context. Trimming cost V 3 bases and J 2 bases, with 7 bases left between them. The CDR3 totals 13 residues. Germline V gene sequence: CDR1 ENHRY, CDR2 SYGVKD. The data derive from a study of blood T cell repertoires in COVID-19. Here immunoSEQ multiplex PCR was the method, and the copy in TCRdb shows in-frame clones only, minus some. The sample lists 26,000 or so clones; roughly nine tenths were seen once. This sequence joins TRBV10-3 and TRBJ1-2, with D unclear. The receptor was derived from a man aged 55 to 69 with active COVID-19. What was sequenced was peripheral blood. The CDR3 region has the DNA TGTGCCATCAGTGACAGCGGGAACTATGGCTACACCTTC. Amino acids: CAISDSGNYGYTF.